This T cell receptor (beta chain) came from a study of cytomegalovirus exposure and HLA in healthy donors. Study-wide background: One earlier analysis, a look at roughly 180 million T cells, found about 100 million unique TCR beta sequences. Samples from HLA-typed donors yielded 65 million to 85 million unique TCRs in an early data release. Findings and limits, study-wide: The only immune exposure information that was available was CMV serostatus. In vitro confirmation showed three CMV-associated chains to be CMV antigen specific.

The PCR was carried out with 60 Vbeta primers and 13 Jbeta primers. Assay used: immunoSEQ multiplex PCR; TCRdb lists only in-frame clones, some missing. The sample contains 150,000 to 180,000 clones, 79% of which appear only once. As for this clone: Its antigen is currently unknown.

The CDR3 consists of 16 residues. Trimming at V came to 5 bases and at J to 1 base, leaving 9 bases not matched to a gene. CDR1 is SGDLS, CDR2 YYNGEE, per germline. The source material was PBMCs. This receptor was obtained from a young man in good health and CMV-seropositive. The chain employs TRBV9 and TRBJ1-1, with TRBD1 matching over 9 bases. This chain's CDR3 is CASRRIQGAGNTEAFF. The DNA of the CDR3 is TGTGCCAGCAGGCGAATACAGGGGGCCGGGAACACTGAAGCTTTCTTT.